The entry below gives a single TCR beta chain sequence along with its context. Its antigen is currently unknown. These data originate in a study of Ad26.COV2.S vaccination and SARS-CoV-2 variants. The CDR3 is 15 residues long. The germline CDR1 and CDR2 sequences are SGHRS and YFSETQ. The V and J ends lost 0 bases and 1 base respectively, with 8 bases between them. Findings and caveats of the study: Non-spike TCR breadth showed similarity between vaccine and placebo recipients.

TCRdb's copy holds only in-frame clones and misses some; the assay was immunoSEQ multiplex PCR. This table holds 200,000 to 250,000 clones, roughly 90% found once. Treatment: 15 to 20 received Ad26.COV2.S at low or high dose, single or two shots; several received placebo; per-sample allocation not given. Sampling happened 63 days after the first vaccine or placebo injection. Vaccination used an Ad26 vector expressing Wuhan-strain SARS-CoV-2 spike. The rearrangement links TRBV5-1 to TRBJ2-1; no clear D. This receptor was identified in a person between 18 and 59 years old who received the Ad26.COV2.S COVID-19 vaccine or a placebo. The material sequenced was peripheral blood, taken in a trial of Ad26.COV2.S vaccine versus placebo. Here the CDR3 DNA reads TGCGCCAGCAGCTTGGAGCCTAAGTCCTACAATGAGCAGTTCTTC. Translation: CASSLEPKSYNEQFF. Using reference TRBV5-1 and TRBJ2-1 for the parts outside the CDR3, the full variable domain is KAGVTQTPRYLIKTRGQQVTLSCSPISGHRSVSWYQQTPGQGLQFLFEYFSETQRNKGNFPGRFSGRQFSNSRSEMNVSTLELGDSALYLCASSLEPKSYNEQFFGPGTRLTVL.